The next 9 T cell receptor beta chains were all read from a single sample in a study of lymphopenia after photon versus proton radiotherapy. Repertoires were generated with immunoSEQ multiplex PCR, while TCRdb's copy carries only in-frame clones and drops some. Of 30,000 to 45,000 clones listed, about 83% were seen once; the top ten hold approximately 2.9%. Sequenced material: peripheral blood, taken from a patient treated with photon-based radiotherapy. The receptors derive from a man aged 50-59 years with gastric cancer.

This chain links TRBV6-1 with TRBJ1-3, with D hard to call. This CDR3 spans 13 amino acids. The ends were cut back, 2 bases at V and 2 bases at J, with 4 bases in the middle. Germline V gene sequence: CDR1 MNHNS, CDR2 SASEGT. DNA of the CDR3: TGTGCCAGCAGTGAAATGGCTGGAAACACCATATATTTT. It codes for CASSEMAGNTIYF.

The chain recombines TRBV7-9 with TRBJ1-1; D gene uncertain. V gave up 0 bases and J gave up 0 bases, with 5 bases separating them. The CDR3 is 14 residues long. Germline CDR1 is SEHNR and CDR2 is FQNEAQ (reference sequence). The CDR3 DNA sequence: TGTGCCAGCAGCTTAGCGAGCCTGAACACTGAAGCTTTCTTT. As protein: CASSLASLNTEAFF.

The genes are TRBV25-1 and TRBJ2-7, with 11 bases matching TRBD1. Germline CDR1 and CDR2: MGHDK and SYGVNS. The CDR3 runs 15 residues. V gave up 3 bases and J gave up 4 bases; unmatched junction bases: 5. CDR3 amino acids: CASSDTGTGGYEQYF. The DNA of the CDR3 is TGTGCCAGCAGTGACACCGGGACAGGGGGTTACGAGCAGTACTTC.

The chain is built from TRBV6-6 and TRBJ2-7, with 7 bases identical to TRBD1. The V and J ends lost 2 bases and 1 base, in that order; junction bases with no gene match: 5. The CDR3 sequence is 15 residues long. Looked up from germline, CDR1 is MNHNY and CDR2 is SVGAGI (reference sequence). The CDR3 sequence is CASSYEAGGSYEQYF. The DNA of the CDR3 is TGTGCCAGCAGTTACGAAGCAGGGGGTTCCTACGAGCAGTACTTC.

V and J are TRBV5-1 and TRBJ2-5, with 13 nucleotides matching TRBD2. The trim removed 3 bases at V and 2 bases at J, leaving 1 base unmatched. The CDR3 loop spans 15 amino acids. CDR1 is SGHRS and CDR2 is YFSETQ in the germline V gene. CDR3 sequence: CASSSGLAGQETQYF. The DNA of the CDR3 is TGCGCCAGCAGCTCGGGACTAGCGGGACAAGAGACCCAGTACTTC. The full variable domain, completed using reference TRBV5-1 and TRBJ2-5, is KAGVTQTPRYLIKTRGQQVTLSCSPISGHRSVSWYQQTPGQGLQFLFEYFSETQRNKGNFPGRFSGRQFSNSRSEMNVSTLELGDSALYLCASSSGLAGQETQYFGPGTRLLVL.

The chain's CDR3 is CASSLVSVSGANVLTF. The CDR3 DNA follows: TGCGCCAGCAGCTTGGTCTCAGTCTCTGGGGCCAACGTCCTGACTTTC. The chain employs TRBV5-1 and TRBJ2-6; no clear D gene. Germline V gene data show CDR1 as SGHRS and CDR2 as YFSETQ. The CDR3 sequence is 16 residues long. Trimming cost V 0 bases and J 0 bases, with 7 bases left between them.

This rearrangement joins TRBV19 to TRBJ2-3, with 7 bases aligning to TRBD1. V shed 6 bases and J 3 bases; nucleotides not matched to a gene: 6. Per germline, CDR1 LNHDA and CDR2 SQIVND (reference sequence). The CDR3 has 14 residues. The CDR3 sequence is CASSQDRITDTQYF. CDR3 coding DNA: TGTGCCAGTAGCCAGGACAGGATTACAGATACGCAGTATTTT.

V gene TRBV9 combines with J gene TRBJ1-2, with D perhaps TRBD1 (6 bases). V was cut by 0 bases and J by 4 bases, with 13 bases left in between. CDR1 is SGDLS and CDR2 is YYNGEE in the germline V gene. The CDR3 contains 15 residues. Here the CDR3 DNA reads TGTGCCAGCAGCGTAGACCCGACAGGTTTCTATGGCTACACCTTC. Encoded protein: CASSVDPTGFYGYTF.

The CDR3 here is CASSLRTGYYEQYF. CDR3 DNA sequence: TGTGCCAGCAGCTTAAGGACGGGATACTACGAGCAGTACTTC. The rearrangement links TRBV7-2 to TRBJ2-7; weak D call: TRBD2 (5 bases). In germline, CDR1 is SGHTA, CDR2 FQGNSA. The CDR3 spans 14 residues. V was clipped by 2 bases and J by 3 bases, with 11 bases between them.